This T cell receptor (beta chain) was profiled in a study of metastatic and nonmetastatic thyroid tumors. The overall study: Across blood and tumor or nodule tissue, repertoires from malignant and benign thyroid patients were compared with one another. General study results and limits: Reported TCR beta diversity, measured in blood and tumor, was significantly higher for malignant thyroid tumors than for benign nodules.

By frequency in the sample, this clone is medium-sized (0.01 to 0.1%). Its cognate antigen is unknown. TCRdb reanalyzed the PCR reads with MiXCR. The table has under 15,000 clones, roughly a quarter seen once. The CDR3 runs 15 residues. The V gene end was trimmed by 6 bases and the J gene end by 4 bases; junction bases not matched to a gene: 8. Looked up from germline, CDR1 is LNHDA and CDR2 is SQIVND (reference sequence). None of the patients had undergone any treatment ahead of thyroid surgery. This clonotype was sampled from a female donor with papillary thyroid cancer or a benign thyroid nodule (not recorded which). Some clones in this sample may be carry-over from other donors' samples. The sample consisted of tumor tissue. V is TRBV19 and J is TRBJ1-5; 8 bases fit TRBD1. The CDR3 protein is CASSSGTGRNQPQHF. CDR3 DNA: TGTGCCAGTAGCTCAGGGACAGGAAGAAATCAGCCCCAGCATTTT.